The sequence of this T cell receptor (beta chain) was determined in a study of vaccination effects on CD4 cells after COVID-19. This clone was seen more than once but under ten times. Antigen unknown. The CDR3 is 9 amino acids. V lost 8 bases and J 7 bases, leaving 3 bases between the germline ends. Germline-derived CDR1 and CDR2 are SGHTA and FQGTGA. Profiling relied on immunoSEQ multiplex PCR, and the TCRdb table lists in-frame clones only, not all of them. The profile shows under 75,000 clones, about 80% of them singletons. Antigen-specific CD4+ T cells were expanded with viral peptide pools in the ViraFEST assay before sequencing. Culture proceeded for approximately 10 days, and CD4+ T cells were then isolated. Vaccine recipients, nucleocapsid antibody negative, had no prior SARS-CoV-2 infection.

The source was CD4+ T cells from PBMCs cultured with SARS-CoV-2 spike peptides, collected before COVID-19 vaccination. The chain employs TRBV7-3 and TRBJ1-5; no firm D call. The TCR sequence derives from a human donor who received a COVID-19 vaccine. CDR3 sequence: CASRQPQHF. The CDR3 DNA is TGTGCCAGCCGCCAGCCCCAGCATTTT.